Shown below are 8 T cell receptor beta chains from a single sample sequenced in a study of blood T cells in healthy people across ages. Primers used in a second PCR of about 7 to 11 cycles were a sample-barcoded 5' primer and a J-beta primer mix. Via MiXCR, TCRdb re-called the 5' RACE reads, giving one row per CDR3 protein. Of about 1.4 million distinct CDR3 sequences in the sample, 59% are singletons; the top ten hold 5% to 7%. The sequencing sample was made of blood. All receptors derive from a man aged 18 to 29 in good health.

This clonotype was seen only once. This chain uses TRBV20-1 with TRBJ1-2; 8 bases are shared with TRBD1. The junction had 9 bases not matched to a gene; V was cut back by 6 bases and J by 0 bases. There are 15 residues in the CDR3. Looked up from germline, CDR1 is DFQATT and CDR2 is SNEGSKA (reference sequence). The CDR3 DNA reads TGCAGTGCCTCGACAGGGGCGACATCTAACTATGGCTACACCTTC. The encoded protein is CSASTGATSNYGYTF.

The V call is TRBV10-2, the J call TRBJ1-6; a weak D match, TRBD1 (6 bases). Trimming left V 8 bases short and J 6 bases short, with 11 bases between. CDR3 length: 13 residues. Germline V gives CDR1 WSHSY, CDR2 SAAADI. CDR3 amino acids: CASQGRSNSPLHF. CDR3 nucleotide sequence: TGCGCCAGCCAGGGGCGAAGTAATTCACCCCTCCACTTT.

The chain recombines TRBV7-2 with TRBJ1-5; tentatively, D is TRBD1 (5 bases). V was pared by 2 bases and J by 1 base, with 9 bases between. Looked up from germline, CDR1 is SGHTA and CDR2 is FQGNSA. This CDR3 spans 15 amino acids. CDR3 nucleotides: TGTGCCAGCAGCTTATGGGCAGGGAGCAATCAGCCCCAGCATTTT. It translates to CASSLWAGSNQPQHF.

A few counts support this clonotype. The rearrangement joins TRBV11-2 to TRBJ2-5, with 9 bases lining up with TRBD2. Germline CDR1 is SGHAT and CDR2 is FQNNGV. V was clipped by 1 base and J by 2 bases; unmatched bases: 5. There are 16 residues in the CDR3. In nucleotides, the CDR3 is TGTGCCAGCAGCTTAGGGCTAGCGGGAACTCAAGAGACCCAGTACTTC. Its protein is CASSLGLAGTQETQYF.

V gene TRBV6-5 combines with J gene TRBJ2-1; TRBD2 aligns across 13 bases. With 7 bases clipped from V and 6 bases from J, the junction kept 3 bases outside the gene matches. The CDR3 totals 14 residues. In germline, CDR1 is MNHEY, CDR2 SVGAGI. The CDR3 sequence is CASNGLAGANEQFF. In DNA form, the CDR3 reads TGTGCCAGCAACGGACTAGCGGGAGCCAATGAGCAGTTCTTC.

The V gene is TRBV20-1, the J gene TRBJ2-7, with D unclear. Trimming left V 3 bases short and J 0 bases short, with 12 bases between. CDR3 length: 14 amino acids. The germline V gene encodes CDR1 DFQATT and CDR2 SNEGSKA (reference sequence). The CDR3 DNA reads TGCAGTGCTAGTCTTCCGGGTGGCTCCTACGAGCAGTACTTC. Translated: CSASLPGGSYEQYF.

This clonotype was observed a few times. The CDR3: CASSYTGTGRQETQYF. The CDR3 DNA reads as TGTGCCAGCAGTTACACCGGGACAGGGAGACAAGAGACCCAGTACTTC. The genes are TRBV6-2 or TRBV6-3 and TRBJ2-5; 9 nucleotides align to TRBD1. The CDR3 is made up of 16 amino acids. Germline V gene data show CDR1 as MNHEY and CDR2 as SVGEGT. Trimming cost V 2 bases and J 2 bases; bases outside gene matches: 6.

J is TRBJ2-7 and V is TRBV4-1; maybe TRBD2 (6 bases). Germline V gene sequence: CDR1 MGHRA, CDR2 YSYEKL. The CDR3 loop spans 15 amino acids. V lost 3 bases to trimming and J lost 4 bases, with 16 bases between them. CDR3 protein: CASSQGMVGRYEQYF. The CDR3 DNA sequence: TGCGCCAGCAGCCAGGGGATGGTGGGGAGGTACGAGCAGTACTTC.